This entry lists 2 T cell receptor beta chains sequenced from one sample in a study of CD8+ T cells in alopecia areata. Extracted from the samples, RNA was reverse transcribed into cDNA to serve as the sequencing template. Profiling relied on immunoSEQ multiplex PCR, and the TCRdb table lists in-frame clones only, not all of them. The sample carries roughly 120,000 clones, about three fifths recorded once. Treatment meaning: oral pan-JAK inhibitor, 5-10 mg twice daily. The sequencing used CD8+ T cells sorted from blood, collected at week 4, from a patient treated with tofacitinib. These TCRs come from a human donor with alopecia areata.

About this clone itself: At one boundary the junction diverges from the germline segment, which might be a read error. The V gene is TRBV29-1, the J gene TRBJ2-1; 13 nucleotides match TRBD2. In germline, CDR1 is SQVTM, CDR2 ANQGSEA. The CDR3 has 16 amino acids. The CDR3 reads CSVEDLTSGGANEQFF. CDR3 nucleotides: TGCAGCGTCGAAGACCTAACTAGCGGGGGGGCCAATGAGCAGTTCTTC.

The sample holds a few counts of this clone. The chain carries TRBV29-1 and TRBJ2-5; D ambiguous. Germline CDR1 SQVTM, CDR2 ANQGSEA. CDR3 length equals 14 residues. The V end lost 1 base, the J end lost 7 bases, and 16 bases lay between the germline ends. CDR3 amino acids: CSVEGLGRMATQYF. The CDR3 bases are TGCAGCGTTGAAGGATTGGGCAGGATGGCGACCCAGTACTTC. Together with reference TRBV29-1 and TRBJ2-5, the CDR3 gives the full variable domain: SAVISQKPSRDICQRGTSLTIQCQVDSQVTMMFWYRQQPGQSLTLIATANQGSEATYESGFVIDKFPISRPNLTFSTLTVSNMSPEDSSIYLCSVEGLGRMATQYFGPGTRLLVL.